The 3 T cell receptor beta chains given below trace back to one sample, sequenced in a study of T cell changes during pregnancy in multiple sclerosis. Produced via immunoSEQ multiplex PCR; TCRdb's table is partial and in-frame only. The sample lists approximately 52,000 clones, around 92% occurring once. The sequencing here drew on CD4+ T cells from peripheral blood mononuclear cells, taken in the third trimester of pregnancy. These receptors originate from a female donor with multiple sclerosis, enrolled in a pregnancy study.

The V and J genes are TRBV5-4 and TRBJ2-7; possibly TRBD1 for D (5 bases). The germline CDR1 and CDR2 sequences are SGHNT and YYREEE (reference sequence). This CDR3 has 13 residues. With 3 bases removed from V and 2 bases from J, the gap between germline ends came to 9 bases. The CDR3 sequence is CASSYGQAYEQYF. The CDR3 nucleotides are TGTGCCAGCAGCTATGGACAAGCCTACGAGCAGTACTTC. Based on the CDR3 plus reference TRBV5-4 and TRBJ2-7, the full variable domain is ETGVTQSPTHLIKTRGQQVTLRCSSQSGHNTVSWYQQALGQGPQFIFQYYREEENGRGNFPPRFSGLQFPNYSSELNVNALELDDSALYLCASSYGQAYEQYFGPGTRLTVT.

The V gene is TRBV9, the J gene TRBJ2-3; 9 bases map to TRBD2. In germline, CDR1 is SGDLS, CDR2 YYNGEE. The CDR3 sequence is 15 residues long. V lost 4 bases to trimming and J lost 2 bases; unmatched junction nucleotides: 5. CDR3 protein: CASSLRLAATDTQYF. In nucleotides, the CDR3 is TGTGCCAGCAGCCTCCGACTAGCGGCCACAGATACGCAGTATTTT.

The CDR3 DNA follows: TGCGCCAGCAGCGACGGGACTAGCGTAACCGGGGAGCTGTTTTTT. It codes for CASSDGTSVTGELFF. The chain couples TRBV5-1 to TRBJ2-2, with 10 bases identical to TRBD2. The CDR3 loop spans 15 amino acids. V was pared by 4 bases and J by 5 bases, with 5 bases of the junction left unmatched. Germline assignment: CDR1 SGHRS and CDR2 YFSETQ.